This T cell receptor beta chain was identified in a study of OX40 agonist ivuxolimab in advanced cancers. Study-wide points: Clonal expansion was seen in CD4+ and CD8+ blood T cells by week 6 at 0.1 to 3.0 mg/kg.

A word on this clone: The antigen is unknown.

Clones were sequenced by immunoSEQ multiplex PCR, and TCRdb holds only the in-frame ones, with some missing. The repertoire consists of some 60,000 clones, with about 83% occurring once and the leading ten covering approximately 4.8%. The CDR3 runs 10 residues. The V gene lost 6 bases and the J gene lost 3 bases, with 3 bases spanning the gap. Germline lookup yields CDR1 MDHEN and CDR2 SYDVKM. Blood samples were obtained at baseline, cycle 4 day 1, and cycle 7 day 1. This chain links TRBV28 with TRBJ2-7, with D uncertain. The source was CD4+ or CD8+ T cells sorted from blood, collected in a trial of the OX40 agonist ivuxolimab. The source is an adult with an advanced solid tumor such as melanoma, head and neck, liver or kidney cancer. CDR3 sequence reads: CASSLYEQYF. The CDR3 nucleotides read TGTGCCAGCAGCCTCTACGAGCAGTACTTC. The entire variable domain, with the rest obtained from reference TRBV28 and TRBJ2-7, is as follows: DVKVTQSSRYLVKRTGEKVFLECVQDMDHENMFWYRQDPGLGLRLIYFSYDVKMKEKGDIPEGYSVSREKKERFSLILESASTNQTSMYLCASSLYEQYFGPGTRLTVT.